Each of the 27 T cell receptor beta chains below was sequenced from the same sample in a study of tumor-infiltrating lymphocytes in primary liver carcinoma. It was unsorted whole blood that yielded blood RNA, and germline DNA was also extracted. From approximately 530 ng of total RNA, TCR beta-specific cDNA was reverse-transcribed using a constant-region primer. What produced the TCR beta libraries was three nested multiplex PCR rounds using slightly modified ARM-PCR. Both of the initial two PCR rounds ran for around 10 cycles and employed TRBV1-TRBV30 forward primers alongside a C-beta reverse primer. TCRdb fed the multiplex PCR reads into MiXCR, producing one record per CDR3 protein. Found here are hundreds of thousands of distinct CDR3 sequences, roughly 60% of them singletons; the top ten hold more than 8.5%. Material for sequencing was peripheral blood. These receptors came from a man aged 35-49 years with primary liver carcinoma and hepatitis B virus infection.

The CDR3 region has the DNA TGTGCCAGCAGCCTGGGACTAGCGGGAATGACGCAGTATTTT. It yields the protein CASSLGLAGMTQYF. The chain is built from TRBV11-2 and TRBJ2-3; 13 nucleotides align to TRBD2. The CDR3 is 14 amino acids. Unmatched junction bases numbered 5, after V lost 5 bases and J lost 9 bases. Germline V lookup: CDR1 SGHAT, CDR2 FQNNGV.

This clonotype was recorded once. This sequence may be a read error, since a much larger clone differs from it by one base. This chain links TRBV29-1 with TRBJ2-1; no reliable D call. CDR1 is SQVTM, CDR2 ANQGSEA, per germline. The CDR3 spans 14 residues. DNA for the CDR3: TGCAGTGTGGCGCGGCCGAGCGAATACAATGAGCAGTTCTTC. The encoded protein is CSVARPSEYNEQFF.

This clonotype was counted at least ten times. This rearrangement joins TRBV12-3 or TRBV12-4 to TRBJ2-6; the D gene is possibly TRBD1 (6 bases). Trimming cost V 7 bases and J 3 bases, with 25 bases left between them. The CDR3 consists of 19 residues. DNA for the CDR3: TGTGCCAGCATTCTAGCCGCAGGGGCCCCGGTGGTTGGGGCCAACGTCCTGACTTTC. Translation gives CASILAAGAPVVGANVLTF.

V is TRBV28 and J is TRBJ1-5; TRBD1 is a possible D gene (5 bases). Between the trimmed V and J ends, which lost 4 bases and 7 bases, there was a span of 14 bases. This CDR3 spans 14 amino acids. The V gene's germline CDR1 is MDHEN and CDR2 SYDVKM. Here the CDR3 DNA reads TGTGCCAGCAGTTCAGCCGGGACCCCGCAGCCCCAGCATTTT. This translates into CASSSAGTPQPQHF.

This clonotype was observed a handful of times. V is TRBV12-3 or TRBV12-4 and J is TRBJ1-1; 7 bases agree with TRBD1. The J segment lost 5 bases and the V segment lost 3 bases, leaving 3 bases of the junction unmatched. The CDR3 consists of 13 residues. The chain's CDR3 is CASSLDRMTEAFF. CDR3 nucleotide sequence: TGTGCCAGCAGTTTGGACAGGATGACTGAAGCTTTCTTT.

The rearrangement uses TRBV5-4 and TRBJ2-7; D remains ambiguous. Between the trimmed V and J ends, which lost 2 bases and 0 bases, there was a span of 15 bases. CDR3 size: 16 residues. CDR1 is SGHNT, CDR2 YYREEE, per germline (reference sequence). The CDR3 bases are TGTGCCAGCAGCTTTACAGCGAGAGTGGGCTCCTACGAGCAGTACTTC. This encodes CASSFTARVGSYEQYF.

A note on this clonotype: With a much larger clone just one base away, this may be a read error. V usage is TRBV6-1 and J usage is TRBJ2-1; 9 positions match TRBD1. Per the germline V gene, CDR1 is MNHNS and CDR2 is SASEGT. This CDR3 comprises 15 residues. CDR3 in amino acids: CASRDPGQGKDEEFF. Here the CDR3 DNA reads TGTGCCAGCAGGGACCCGGGACAGGGAAAGGATGAGGAGTTCTTC.

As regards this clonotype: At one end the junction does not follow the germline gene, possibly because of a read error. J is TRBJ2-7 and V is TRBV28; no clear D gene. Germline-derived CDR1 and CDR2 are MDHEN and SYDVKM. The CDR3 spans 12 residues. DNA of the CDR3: TGTGTCAGCAGTTTATCCTCCTACGAGCAGTACTTC. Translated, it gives CVSSLSSYEQYF.

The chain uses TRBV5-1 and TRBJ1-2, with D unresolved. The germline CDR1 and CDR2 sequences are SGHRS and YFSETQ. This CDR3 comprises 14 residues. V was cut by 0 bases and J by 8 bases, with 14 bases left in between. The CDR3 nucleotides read TGCGCCAGCAGCTTGGTGGGCGGCGGGTTAGGCTACACCTTC. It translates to CASSLVGGGLGYTF. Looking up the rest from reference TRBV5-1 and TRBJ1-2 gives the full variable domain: KAGVTQTPRYLIKTRGQQVTLSCSPISGHRSVSWYQQTPGQGLQFLFEYFSETQRNKGNFPGRFSGRQFSNSRSEMNVSTLELGDSALYLCASSLVGGGLGYTFGSGTRLTVV.

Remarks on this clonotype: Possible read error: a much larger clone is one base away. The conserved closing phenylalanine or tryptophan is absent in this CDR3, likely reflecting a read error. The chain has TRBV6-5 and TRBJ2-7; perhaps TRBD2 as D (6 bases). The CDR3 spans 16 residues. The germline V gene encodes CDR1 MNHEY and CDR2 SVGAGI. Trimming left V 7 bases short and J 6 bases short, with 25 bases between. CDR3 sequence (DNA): TGTGCCAGCACCTCGGCGGGTACTAGCATTCGGGGCGAGCAGTACTGC. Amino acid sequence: CASTSAGTSIRGEQYC.

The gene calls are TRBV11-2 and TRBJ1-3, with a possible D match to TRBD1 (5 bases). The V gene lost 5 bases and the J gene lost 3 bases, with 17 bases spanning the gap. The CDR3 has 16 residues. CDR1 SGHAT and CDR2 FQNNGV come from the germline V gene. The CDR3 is CASSRGRISFGNTIYF. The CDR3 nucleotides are TGTGCCAGCAGCCGGGGACGAATCTCCTTTGGAAACACCATATATTTT.

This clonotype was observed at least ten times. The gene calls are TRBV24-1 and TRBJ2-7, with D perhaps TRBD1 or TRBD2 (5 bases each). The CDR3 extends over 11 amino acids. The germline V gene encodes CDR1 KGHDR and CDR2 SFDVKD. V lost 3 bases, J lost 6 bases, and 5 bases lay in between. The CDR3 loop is CATSDGGEQYF. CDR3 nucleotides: TGTGCCACCAGTGATGGGGGCGAGCAGTACTTC.

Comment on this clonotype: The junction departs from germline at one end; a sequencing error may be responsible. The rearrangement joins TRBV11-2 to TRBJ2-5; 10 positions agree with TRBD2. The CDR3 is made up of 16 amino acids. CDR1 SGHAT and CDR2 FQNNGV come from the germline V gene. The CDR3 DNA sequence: TGTGCCAGCTGCTTAGGAGCTAGCGGGAGTCAAGAGGCCCAGTACTTC. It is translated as CASCLGASGSQEAQYF.

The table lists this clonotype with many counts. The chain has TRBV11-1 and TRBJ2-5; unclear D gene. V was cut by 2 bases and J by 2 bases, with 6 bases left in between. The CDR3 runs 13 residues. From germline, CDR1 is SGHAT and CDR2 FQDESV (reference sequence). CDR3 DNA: TGTGCCAGCAGCTTAAGTCCACAAGAGACCCAGTACTTC. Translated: CASSLSPQETQYF.

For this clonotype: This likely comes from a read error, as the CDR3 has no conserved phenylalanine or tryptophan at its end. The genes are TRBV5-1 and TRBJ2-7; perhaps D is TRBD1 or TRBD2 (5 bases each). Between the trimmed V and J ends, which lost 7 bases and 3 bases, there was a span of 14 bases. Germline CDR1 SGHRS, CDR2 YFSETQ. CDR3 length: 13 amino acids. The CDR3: CASGDGPNYEQYL. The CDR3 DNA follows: TGCGCCAGCGGGGACGGGCCGAACTACGAGCAGTACTTA.

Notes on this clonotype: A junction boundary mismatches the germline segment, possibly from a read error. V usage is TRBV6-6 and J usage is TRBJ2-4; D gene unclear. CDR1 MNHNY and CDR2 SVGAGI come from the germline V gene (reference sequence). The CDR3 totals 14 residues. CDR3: CASRDQGNRNILYF. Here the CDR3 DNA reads TGTGCCAGCAGAGATCAAGGAAACAGAAACATTCTGTACTTC.

The CDR3 DNA is TGTGCCAGCACCCCAGGGGTGGCAGATACGCAGTATTTT. This translates into CASTPGVADTQYF. The V and J genes are TRBV12-3 or TRBV12-4 and TRBJ2-3, with TRBD1 as a possible D gene (6 bases). Trimming took off 7 bases at V and 4 bases at J, with 12 bases between the two ends. This CDR3 has 13 residues.

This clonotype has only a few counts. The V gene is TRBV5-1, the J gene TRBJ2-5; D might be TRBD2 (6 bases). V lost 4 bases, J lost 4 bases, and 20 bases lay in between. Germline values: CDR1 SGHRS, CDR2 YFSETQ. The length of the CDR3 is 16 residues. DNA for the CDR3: TGCGCCAGCAGCGCGGGGATCAATAGCGAGGGAGAGACCCAGTACTTC. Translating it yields CASSAGINSEGETQYF.

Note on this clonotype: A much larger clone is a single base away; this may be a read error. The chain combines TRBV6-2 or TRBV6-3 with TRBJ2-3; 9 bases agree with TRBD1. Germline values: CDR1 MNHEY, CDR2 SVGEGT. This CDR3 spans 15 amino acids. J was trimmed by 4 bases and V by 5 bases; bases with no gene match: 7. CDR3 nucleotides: TGTGCCAGCAGTAGCGGGACAGGGTTAGCAGATACGCAGTATTTT. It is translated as CASSSGTGLADTQYF.

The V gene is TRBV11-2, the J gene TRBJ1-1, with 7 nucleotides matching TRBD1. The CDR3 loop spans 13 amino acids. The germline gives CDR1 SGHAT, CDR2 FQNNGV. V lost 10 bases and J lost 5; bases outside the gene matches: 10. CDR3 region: CANRRGQNTEAFF. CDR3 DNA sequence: TGTGCCAACAGGAGGGGACAGAATACTGAAGCTTTCTTT. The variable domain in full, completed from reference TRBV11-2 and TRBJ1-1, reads EAGVAQSPRYKIIEKRQSVAFWCNPISGHATLYWYQQILGQGPKLLIQFQNNGVVDDSQLPKDRFSAERLKGVDSTLKIQPAKLEDSAVYLCANRRGQNTEAFFGQGTRLTVV.

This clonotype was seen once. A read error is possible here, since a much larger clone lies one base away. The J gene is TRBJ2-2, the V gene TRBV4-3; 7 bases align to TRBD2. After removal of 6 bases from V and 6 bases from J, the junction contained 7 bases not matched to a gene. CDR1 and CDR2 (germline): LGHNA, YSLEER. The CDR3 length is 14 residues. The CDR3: CASSTSVSPGELFF. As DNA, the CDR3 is TGCGCCAGCAGTACTAGCGTGAGTCCCGGGGAGCTGTTTTTT.

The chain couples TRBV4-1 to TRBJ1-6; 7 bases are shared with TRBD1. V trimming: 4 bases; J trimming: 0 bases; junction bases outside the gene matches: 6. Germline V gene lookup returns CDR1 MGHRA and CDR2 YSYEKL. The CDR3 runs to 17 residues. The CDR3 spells CASSLDRPSSYNSPLHF. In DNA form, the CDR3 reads TGCGCCAGCAGCCTGGACAGGCCAAGCTCCTATAATTCACCCCTCCACTTT.

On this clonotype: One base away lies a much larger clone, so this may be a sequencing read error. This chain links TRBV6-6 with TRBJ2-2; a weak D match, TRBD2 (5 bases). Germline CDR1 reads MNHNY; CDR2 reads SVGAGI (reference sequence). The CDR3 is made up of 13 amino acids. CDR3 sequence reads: CASRQQHTGELVF. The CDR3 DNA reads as TGTGCCAGCAGACAACAACACACCGGGGAGCTGGTTTTT.

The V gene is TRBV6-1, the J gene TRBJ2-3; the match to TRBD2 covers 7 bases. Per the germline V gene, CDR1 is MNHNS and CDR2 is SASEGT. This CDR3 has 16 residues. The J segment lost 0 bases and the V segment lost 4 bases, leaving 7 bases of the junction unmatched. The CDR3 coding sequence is TGTGCCAGCAGTGCGGGACTATTGGGTAGCACAGATACGCAGTATTTT. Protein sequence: CASSAGLLGSTDTQYF.

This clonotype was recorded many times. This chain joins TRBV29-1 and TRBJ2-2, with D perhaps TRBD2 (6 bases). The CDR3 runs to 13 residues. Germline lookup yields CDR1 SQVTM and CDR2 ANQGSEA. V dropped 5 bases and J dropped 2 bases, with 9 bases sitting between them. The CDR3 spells CSVRDSNTGELFF. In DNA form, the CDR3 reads TGCAGCGTTCGGGACTCCAACACCGGGGAGCTGTTTTTT.

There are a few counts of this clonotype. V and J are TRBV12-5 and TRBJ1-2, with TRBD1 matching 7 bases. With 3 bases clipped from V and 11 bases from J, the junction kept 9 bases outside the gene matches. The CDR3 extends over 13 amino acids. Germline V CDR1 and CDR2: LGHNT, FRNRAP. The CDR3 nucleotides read TGTGCTAGTGGTTTTAGGACAGGAGGCTTTTACACCTTC. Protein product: CASGFRTGGFYTF. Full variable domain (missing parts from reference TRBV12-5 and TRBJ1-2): DARVTQTPRHKVTEMGQEVTMRCQPILGHNTVFWYRQTMMQGLELLAYFRNRAPLDDSGMPKDRFSAEMPDATLATLKIQPSEPRDSAVYFCASGFRTGGFYTFGSGTRLTVV.

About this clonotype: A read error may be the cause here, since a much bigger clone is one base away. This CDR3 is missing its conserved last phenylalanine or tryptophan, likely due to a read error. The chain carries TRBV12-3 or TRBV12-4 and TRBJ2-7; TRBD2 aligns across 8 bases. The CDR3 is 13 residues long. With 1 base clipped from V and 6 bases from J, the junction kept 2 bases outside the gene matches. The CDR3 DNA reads TGTGCCAGCAGTTTAGAGGCGGGAGGCGAGCAGTACATC. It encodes CASSLEAGGEQYI.